What follows are 9 T cell receptor beta chains derived from one specimen sequenced in a study of shared clonotypes between healthy human individuals. TCRdb keeps only in-frame clones here, not all; method: immunoSEQ multiplex PCR. The repertoire consists of nearly 750,000 clones, with 55% to 75% occurring once and the leading ten covering roughly 1.8%. The sequenced material came from memory CD4+ T cells sorted from blood. Subset noted: CD45RA-negative fraction. These TCRs come from a woman younger than 45 in good health.

The DNA of the CDR3 is TGCGCCAGCAGCTCCCGTTCCCAACTAGCGTCCTACGAGCAGTACTTC. The encoded protein is CASSSRSQLASYEQYF. This sequence joins TRBV5-1 and TRBJ2-7; 7 nucleotides match TRBD2. Germline V gene lookup returns CDR1 SGHRS and CDR2 YFSETQ. This CDR3 is built from 16 residues. V lost 3 bases, J lost 1 base, and 10 bases stayed unmatched.

The V call is TRBV7-2, the J call TRBJ1-1; no clear D. Germline loops: CDR1 SGHTA, CDR2 FQGNSA. The CDR3 contains 13 residues. V was trimmed by 1 base and J by 10 bases, leaving 13 bases between them. CDR3 coding DNA: TGTGCCAGCAGCTTAGTCGGCGTGGGCGGAGCTTTCTTT. It specifies CASSLVGVGGAFF. Full variable domain (rest looked up from reference TRBV7-2 and TRBJ1-1): GAGVSQSPSNKVTEKGKDVELRCDPISGHTALYWYRQSLGQGLEFLIYFQGNSAPDKSGLPSDRFSAERTGGSVSTLTIQRTQQEDSAVYLCASSLVGVGGAFFGQGTRLTVV.

This chain joins TRBV5-4 and TRBJ2-5; 13 nucleotides align to TRBD2. CDR3 length equals 17 residues. V lost 3 bases and J lost 5; bases outside the gene matches: 10. Germline assignment: CDR1 SGHNT and CDR2 YYREEE (reference sequence). CDR3 nucleotide sequence: TGTGCCAGCAGCTCCGCCGGGACTAGCGGGACCGTCGAGACCCAGTACTTC. Encoded protein: CASSSAGTSGTVETQYF.

The CDR3 sequence: CASSLMAGVVNEQFF. The CDR3 DNA follows: TGTGCCAGCAGTTTAATGGCGGGAGTAGTCAATGAGCAGTTCTTC. The rearrangement uses TRBV27 and TRBJ2-1, with 7 bases fitting TRBD2. The V gene end was trimmed by 2 bases and the J gene end by 6 bases; junction bases not matched to a gene: 7. Germline V gene sequence: CDR1 MNHEY, CDR2 SMNVEV (reference sequence). CDR3 length: 15 amino acids.

The chain carries TRBV12-5 and TRBJ2-1, with 10 bases matching TRBD2. CDR1 is LGHNT, CDR2 FRNRAP, per germline. After removal of 9 bases from V and 4 bases from J, the junction contained 9 bases not matched to a gene. The CDR3 has 15 residues. The CDR3 DNA follows: TGTGCTAGAGGGAACCTAGCGGGGGCATACAATGAGCAGTTCTTC. Its protein is CARGNLAGAYNEQFF.

This clone was observed a single time. This chain links TRBV21-1 with TRBJ2-6. TRBV21-1 is a pseudogene segment. The CDR3 is 14 residues long. This CDR3 reads CASVRDSGANVLTF. Here the CDR3 DNA reads TGTGCCAGCGTAAGGGACTCTGGGGCCAACGTCCTGACTTTC.

The V call is TRBV28, the J call TRBJ1-1; D not certain. Trimming removed 5 bases at V and 7 bases at J, with 14 bases between. CDR1 is MDHEN, CDR2 SYDVKM, per germline. This CDR3 spans 13 amino acids. This CDR3 is CASSTPQDGEAFF. DNA for the CDR3: TGTGCCAGCAGTACCCCTCAGGACGGTGAAGCTTTCTTT.

This sequence joins TRBV19 and TRBJ2-1, with 12 bases matching TRBD2. Trimming cost V 1 base and J 4 bases; bases outside gene matches: 8. Germline V gene sequence: CDR1 LNHDA, CDR2 SQIVND (reference sequence). The CDR3 spans 18 residues. The chain's CDR3 is CASSIVGLAGKVYNEQFF. The CDR3 nucleotides read TGTGCCAGTAGTATAGTCGGACTAGCGGGAAAAGTTTACAATGAGCAGTTCTTC.

This clone was seen only a few times. The chain links TRBV18 to TRBJ1-2, with 9 positions matching TRBD1. V trimming: 4 bases; J trimming: 7 bases; junction bases outside the gene matches: 1. The CDR3 is 12 residues long. The germline V gene encodes CDR1 KGHSH and CDR2 LQKENI. The CDR3: CASSRDRAGYTF. The CDR3 nucleotides are TGTGCCAGCTCACGGGACAGGGCTGGCTACACCTTC. Full variable domain (remainder filled in from reference TRBV18 and TRBJ1-2): NAGVMQNPRHLVRRRGQEARLRCSPMKGHSHVYWYRQLPEEGLKFMVYLQKENIIDESGMPKERFSAEFPKEGPSILRIQQVVRGDSAAYFCASSRDRAGYTFGSGTRLTVV.